These 16 T cell receptor beta chains share one sample of origin, sequenced in a study of Graves' ophthalmopathy and Graves' hyperthyroidism. RNA transcripts were the template, and TCR beta CDR3 regions were amplified from them. A first-round RT-PCR used HTBI primers, followed by a second-round multiplex PCR. TCRdb redid the calling of the multiplex PCR reads with MiXCR, one entry per CDR3 protein. This table holds hundreds of thousands of distinct CDR3 sequences, roughly 41% found once. The sequenced sample was peripheral blood. Source of these receptors: an adult man with Graves' ophthalmopathy.

In this sample, this clonotype turned up many times. The V gene is TRBV4-2, the J gene TRBJ2-5; no clear D. The CDR3 spans 14 residues. CDR1 is LGHNA and CDR2 is YNFKEQ in the germline V gene. V lost 0 bases, J lost 3 bases, and 8 bases lay in between. CDR3 protein: CASSQEQAEETQYF. Written as DNA, the CDR3 is TGTGCCAGCAGCCAAGAGCAGGCGGAAGAGACCCAGTACTTC.

The chain is built from TRBV2 and TRBJ1-5; 10 bases align to TRBD1. The CDR3 totals 18 residues. Germline V CDR1 and CDR2: SNHLY, FYNNEI. The V and J ends lost 2 bases and 5 bases, in that order; junction bases with no gene match: 12. Here the CDR3 reads CASSENIPGTGDHQPQHF. The DNA of the CDR3 is TGTGCCAGCAGTGAAAATATTCCCGGGACAGGGGACCATCAGCCCCAGCATTTT.

The table lists this clonotype with many counts. At one end the junction does not follow the germline gene, possibly because of a read error. This sequence joins TRBV7-2 and TRBJ2-7; D may correspond to TRBD1 or TRBD2 (5 bases each). Per germline, CDR1 SGHTA and CDR2 FQGNSA. CDR3 length: 15 amino acids. The chain's CDR3 is CASSQGDRATYEQYF. CDR3 sequence (DNA): TGCGCCAGCAGCCAAGGGGACCGGGCTACCTACGAGCAGTACTTC.

This clonotype was seen ten or more times. This chain uses TRBV11-1 with TRBJ1-1; 7 bases line up with TRBD1. CDR3 size: 15 residues. The V gene end was trimmed by 4 bases and the J gene end by 4 bases; junction bases not matched to a gene: 9. The germline V gene has CDR1 SGHAT and CDR2 FQDESV (reference sequence). The CDR3 nucleotides read TGTGCCAGCAGCTCGTTACAGGGGACCTCCACTGAAGCTTTCTTT. As protein: CASSSLQGTSTEAFF. Complete variable domain (other parts from reference TRBV11-1 and TRBJ1-1): EAEVAQSPRYKITEKSQAVAFWCDPISGHATLYWYRQILGQGPELLVQFQDESVVDDSQLPKDRFSAERLKGVDSTLKIQPAELGDSAMYLCASSSLQGTSTEAFFGQGTRLTVV.

This chain uses TRBV9 with TRBJ1-5; the D gene is possibly TRBD1 (5 bases). V lost 4 bases, J lost 4 bases, and 15 bases lay in between. The germline V gene encodes CDR1 SGDLS and CDR2 YYNGEE. The CDR3 totals 15 residues. As DNA, the CDR3 is TGTGCCAGCAGCAGAGGGGCCGGGGGGAATCAGCCCCAGCATTTT. It codes for CASSRGAGGNQPQHF.

This clonotype was counted a few times. The chain uses TRBV7-9 and TRBJ2-7, with D possibly TRBD1 on 5 matching bases. The length of the CDR3 is 14 residues. V was cut by 1 base and J by 0 bases, with 7 bases left in between. Germline values: CDR1 SEHNR, CDR2 FQNEAQ (reference sequence). CDR3 nucleotide sequence: TGTGCCAGCAGCTTAGAAGGACACTCCTACGAGCAGTACTTC. Translated, it gives CASSLEGHSYEQYF.

This clonotype was seen ten or more times. The chain uses TRBV7-9 and TRBJ2-5; tentative D call: TRBD2 (5 bases). The V and J ends lost 5 bases and 6 bases respectively, with 10 bases between them. CDR3 length equals 12 residues. CDR1 and CDR2 from the germline V gene are SEHNR and FQNEAQ (reference sequence). CDR3 nucleotides: TGTGCCAGCAGCCTACCGGGGAAGACCCAGTACTTC. Translating it yields CASSLPGKTQYF.

This clonotype was seen many times. V is TRBV19 and J is TRBJ2-7; D may be TRBD1 or TRBD2 (5 bases each). Trimming stripped 6 bases from V and 5 bases from J, with 14 bases between. CDR1 is LNHDA and CDR2 is SQIVND in the germline V gene (reference sequence). CDR3 length: 13 amino acids. CDR3 in DNA: TGTGCCAGTAGCACCGGGACCCTCGACGAGCAGTACTTC. It is translated as CASSTGTLDEQYF.

The CDR3 bases are TGTGCCAGCAGCCAAGATGATAGGACGCAGTACTTC. Translating it yields CASSQDDRTQYF. V usage is TRBV3-1 and J usage is TRBJ2-7; D gene unclear. The CDR3 has 12 amino acids. Between the trimmed V and J ends, which lost 0 bases and 9 bases, there was a span of 9 bases. Germline CDR1 is LGHDT and CDR2 is YNNKEL (reference sequence).

This clonotype occurred many times. V usage is TRBV11-2 and J usage is TRBJ1-1; D uncertain. V lost 1 base and J lost 5, with 2 bases in between. The V gene's germline CDR1 is SGHAT and CDR2 FQNNGV. The CDR3 spans 11 residues. The CDR3 protein is CASSLVTEAFF. The CDR3 coding sequence is TGTGCCAGCAGCTTAGTGACTGAAGCTTTCTTT.

The J gene is TRBJ2-5, the V gene TRBV25-1; TRBD1 matches at 9 bases. V lost 2 bases, J lost 6 bases, and 4 bases stayed unmatched. Germline-derived CDR1 and CDR2 are MGHDK and SYGVNS. The CDR3 has 14 amino acids. The CDR3 region has the DNA TGTGCCAGCAGTGAAAACAGGGGGCCGAAGACCCAGTACTTC. As protein: CASSENRGPKTQYF.

The rearrangement uses TRBV7-9 and TRBJ1-6; D is undetermined. The CDR3 spans 14 residues. From germline, CDR1 is SEHNR and CDR2 FQNEAQ (reference sequence). Trimming left V 5 bases short and J 6 bases short, with 11 bases between. The CDR3 loop is CASSHGRRNSPLHF. The CDR3 region has the DNA TGTGCCAGCAGCCATGGACGGCGTAATTCACCCCTCCACTTT.

The J gene is TRBJ1-3, the V gene TRBV9; a possible D gene is TRBD1 (5 bases). This CDR3 is built from 13 residues. Germline V gene sequence: CDR1 SGDLS, CDR2 YYNGEE. CDR3 DNA: TGTGCTGAGGGAGGGGCCGCTGGAAACACCATATATTTT. It codes for CAEGGAAGNTIYF.

The chain has TRBV9 and TRBJ1-1, with D possibly TRBD1 on 5 matching bases. CDR1 is SGDLS, CDR2 YYNGEE, per germline. CDR3 length equals 15 residues. Trimming left V 4 bases short and J 0 bases short, with 13 bases between. CDR3 residues: CASSPFRGVNTEAFF. CDR3 DNA: TGTGCCAGCAGCCCGTTCCGGGGGGTGAACACTGAAGCTTTCTTT.

The chain links TRBV10-2 to TRBJ2-5; TRBD1 is a possible D gene (5 bases). Germline CDR1 and CDR2: WSHSY and SAAADI. The CDR3 spans 13 residues. Trimming pared 7 bases from V and 2 bases from J, leaving 11 bases between. The CDR3 coding sequence is TGCGCCAGCACTGATACAGGTCAAGAGACCCAGTACTTC. This codes for CASTDTGQETQYF.

In its sample, this clonotype was seen many times. This sequence joins TRBV7-2 and TRBJ2-5; D unclear. Trimming removed 2 bases from V and 1 base from J, with 11 bases in between. Germline CDR1 reads SGHTA; CDR2 reads FQGNSA. This CDR3 spans 15 amino acids. The CDR3 sequence is CASSLFRYSQETQYF. The CDR3, as DNA: TGTGCCAGCAGCTTATTCCGTTACTCCCAAGAGACCCAGTACTTC. The whole variable domain, filled in from reference TRBV7-2 and TRBJ2-5, reads GAGVSQSPSNKVTEKGKDVELRCDPISGHTALYWYRQSLGQGLEFLIYFQGNSAPDKSGLPSDRFSAERTGGSVSTLTIQRTQQEDSAVYLCASSLFRYSQETQYFGPGTRLLVL.